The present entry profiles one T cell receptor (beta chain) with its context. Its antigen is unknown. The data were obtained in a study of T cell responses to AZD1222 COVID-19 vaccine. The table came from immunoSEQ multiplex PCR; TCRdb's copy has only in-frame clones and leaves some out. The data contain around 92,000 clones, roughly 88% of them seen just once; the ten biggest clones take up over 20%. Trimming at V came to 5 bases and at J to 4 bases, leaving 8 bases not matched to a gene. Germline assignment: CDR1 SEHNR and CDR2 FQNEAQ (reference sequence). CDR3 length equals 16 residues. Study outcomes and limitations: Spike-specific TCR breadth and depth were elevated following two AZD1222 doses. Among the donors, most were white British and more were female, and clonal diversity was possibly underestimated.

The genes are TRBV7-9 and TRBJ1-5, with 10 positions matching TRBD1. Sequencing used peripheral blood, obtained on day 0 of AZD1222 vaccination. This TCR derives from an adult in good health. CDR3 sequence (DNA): TGTGCCAGCAGCAGTTGGGACAGGGGCATTAATCAGCCCCAGCATTTT. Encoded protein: CASSSWDRGINQPQHF.